The entry below gives a single TCR beta chain sequence along with its context. The target antigen is unknown. Generated by immunoSEQ multiplex PCR, the TCRdb table keeps only in-frame clones and is missing some. The repertoire consists of some 200,000 clones, with roughly 77% occurring once and the leading ten covering 5.9%. The CDR3 spans 12 residues. V was shortened by 0 bases and J by 7 bases, with 6 bases between the two germline ends. Germline CDR1 reads LNHNV; CDR2 reads YYDKDF (reference sequence). The data belong to a study of cytotoxic CD8 clonotypes in ibrutinib-treated CLL. Turning to the study itself: Over 10 relapsed/refractory, some 15 treatment-naive; around 18 IGHV unmutated. With a range of 6 to 36, the median treatment time before response samples were taken was more than 10 months.

From cryopreserved PBMCs came 1.5 to 2.5 micrograms of genomic DNA used for TCR beta libraries. The study, taken as a whole, reports: Age-matched healthy donor levels were exceeded by baseline clonality, which tracked circulating CD8+ T-cell counts.

The material sequenced was PBMCs, taken after 12 months of ibrutinib treatment. This chain connects TRBV15 to TRBJ2-5; unclear D gene. This clonotype originated in a human donor with chronic lymphocytic leukemia. The CDR3 DNA is TGTGCCACCAGCAGAGACCGAGGGACCCAGTACTTC. Encoded protein: CATSRDRGTQYF.